A selection of T cell receptor beta chains follows, all from one sample in a study of cytotoxic CD8 clonotypes in ibrutinib-treated CLL. Sequencing used immunoSEQ multiplex PCR; TCRdb keeps in-frame clones, though not all of them. The repertoire holds some 29,000 clones, with about 70% as singletons. Sequenced material: PBMCs, taken after 24 months of ibrutinib treatment. The receptors here all came from a human donor with chronic lymphocytic leukemia. The CDR3 runs from the conserved cysteine through the conserved F or W. The D gene is left open where the match is weak. Rows give clone size only sometimes, using once, few, many, or a class for an expanded clone.

d_call,j_call,v_call,clone_size,cdr3_aa,cdr3_nt
NA,TRBJ2-3,TRBV7-5,NA,CARGTLAGDRDTQYF,TGTGCCAGAGGTACTCTAGCGGGGGATAGAGATACGCAGTATTTT
NA,TRBJ2-2,TRBV5-4,NA,CASSLQGTNTGELFF,TGTGCCAGCAGCTTGCAGGGAACGAACACCGGGGAGCTGTTTTTT
TRBD2,TRBJ2-1,TRBV29-1,few,CSVEAPGAGGLVDEQFF,TGCAGCGTTGAAGCCCCCGGAGCGGGGGGGCTGGTAGATGAGCAGTTCTTC
NA,TRBJ2-2,TRBV5-4,NA,CASRQGGTGELFF,TGTGCCAGCCGGCAGGGAGGCACCGGGGAGCTGTTTTTT
NA,TRBJ1-5,TRBV6-6,NA,CASREDPYQPQHF,TGTGCCAGCAGAGAGGACCCGTATCAGCCCCAGCATTTT
NA,TRBJ1-2,TRBV6-5,NA,CASSDGADLYGYTF,TGTGCCAGCAGTGATGGGGCGGACCTCTATGGCTACACCTTC
NA,TRBJ2-7,TRBV15,NA,CATSRDSGFEQYF,TGTGCCACCAGCAGAGATTCAGGCTTCGAGCAGTACTTC
NA,TRBJ2-3,TRBV6-1,NA,CASAHGDTQYF,TGTGCCAGCGCTCACGGGGATACGCAGTATTTT
TRBD2,TRBJ2-2,TRBV6-5,NA,CASGRGGRESGELFF,TGTGCCAGCGGGCGGGGGGGCCGTGAGAGCGGGGAGCTGTTTTTT
NA,TRBJ1-1,TRBV25-1,NA,CASSVVTEAFF,TGTGCCAGCAGTGTCGTCACTGAAGCTTTCTTT
TRBD2,TRBJ2-1,TRBV7-9,NA,CASSSSSGGGYNEQFF,TGTGCCAGCAGCTCAAGTAGCGGGGGGGGCTACAATGAGCAGTTCTTC
TRBD1,TRBJ2-7,TRBV28,NA,CASSLLQGNREQYF,TGTGCCAGCAGTTTATTACAGGGGAATCGGGAGCAGTACTTC
NA,TRBJ2-3,TRBV28,NA,CAMPGHPSTDTQYF,TGTGCCATGCCGGGACATCCTAGCACAGATACGCAGTATTTT
NA,TRBJ2-4,TRBV10-1,NA,CASSEGKQGRNIQYF,TGCGCCAGCAGTGAGGGAAAACAGGGACGAAACATTCAGTACTTC
TRBD1,TRBJ2-2,TRBV19,few,CASGGAGELFF,TGTGCATCAGGGGGAGCCGGGGAGCTGTTTTTT
NA,TRBJ2-5,TRBV28,NA,CASSALGAAKETQYF,TGTGCCAGCAGTGCCCTGGGGGCAGCTAAAGAGACCCAGTACTTC
TRBD2,TRBJ2-4,TRBV30,NA,CAWKAQGGLAKNIQYF,TGTGCCTGGAAGGCGCAGGGAGGGCTAGCCAAAAACATTCAGTACTTC
NA,TRBJ1-4,TRBV19,NA,CASTDRASSNEKLFF,TGTGCCAGTACAGACCGGGCCAGCTCTAATGAAAAACTGTTTTTT
NA,TRBJ1-2,TRBV18,NA,CASSPETNIVGGYTF,TGTGCCAGCTCACCAGAGACAAACATCGTGGGAGGCTACACCTTC
NA,TRBJ2-5,TRBV11-2,NA,CASSDRDSIETQYF,TGTGCCAGCAGCGACCGGGACTCCATCGAGACCCAGTACTTC
NA,TRBJ1-5,TRBV27,NA,CASSIDVSNQPQHF,TGTGCCAGCAGTATAGACGTCAGCAATCAGCCCCAGCATTTT